These 9 T cell receptor beta chains came from one sample sequenced in a study of blood T cell repertoires in COVID-19. TCRdb keeps only in-frame clones here, not all; method: immunoSEQ multiplex PCR. The sample has about 130,000 clones; just under 85% are singletons. The sequencing input was PBMCs or T cells enriched from blood (not recorded which). All receptors come from a man in his fifties or sixties who had recovered from COVID-19.

This clone has at least ten counts. This chain joins TRBV7-2 and TRBJ2-7; TRBD1 agrees at 8 bases. Germline CDR1 is SGHTA and CDR2 is FQGNSA. The CDR3 is made up of 15 amino acids. With V trimmed by 0 bases and J by 4 bases, 5 bases remained unmatched. CDR3 coding DNA: TGTGCCAGCAGCTTAGCGTGGGGGACAGGATACGAGCAGTACTTC. Its translation: CASSLAWGTGYEQYF. Together with reference TRBV7-2 and TRBJ2-7, the CDR3 gives the full variable domain: GAGVSQSPSNKVTEKGKDVELRCDPISGHTALYWYRQSLGQGLEFLIYFQGNSAPDKSGLPSDRFSAERTGGSVSTLTIQRTQQEDSAVYLCASSLAWGTGYEQYFGPGTRLTVT.

This clone was picked up a small number of times. The chain joins TRBV7-2 to TRBJ1-5; 9 bases fit TRBD1. V trimming: 0 bases; J trimming: 1 base; junction bases outside the gene matches: 1. Germline V gene sequence: CDR1 SGHTA, CDR2 FQGNSA. The CDR3 consists of 16 residues. The CDR3 spells CASSLAGTGSNQPQHF. CDR3 coding DNA: TGTGCCAGCAGCTTAGCGGGGACAGGGAGCAATCAGCCCCAGCATTTT.

This clone was picked up one time. V gene TRBV10-2 combines with J gene TRBJ1-1, with D possibly TRBD1 on 6 matching bases. CDR3 length equals 12 residues. Per germline, CDR1 WSHSY and CDR2 SAAADI. Trimming took 8 bases from V and 7 from J, leaving 14 bases between them. The CDR3 here is CASQGQTNEAFF. The CDR3 DNA reads as TGCGCCAGCCAAGGACAGACAAATGAAGCTTTCTTT.

About this clone itself: This same CDR3 is encoded by further DNA sequences in the sample. This rearrangement joins TRBV4-3 to TRBJ1-2; 7 nucleotides line up with TRBD1. This CDR3 is 14 amino acids long. The J segment lost 4 bases and the V segment lost 0 bases, leaving 2 bases of the junction unmatched. The V gene's germline CDR1 is LGHNA and CDR2 YSLEER. This chain's CDR3 is CASSQDRGSYGYTF. CDR3 sequence (DNA): TGCGCCAGCAGCCAAGACAGGGGGAGCTATGGCTACACCTTC.

The chain joins TRBV5-8 to TRBJ1-6; 8 nucleotides line up with TRBD1. The CDR3 has 14 residues. The germline V gene has CDR1 SGHTS and CDR2 YDEGEE. V was pared by 4 bases and J by 9 bases, with 6 bases of the junction left unmatched. CDR3 loop: CASSLGQAASPLHF. The CDR3 DNA reads TGTGCCAGCAGCCTGGGACAGGCAGCTTCACCCCTCCACTTT.

In nucleotides, the CDR3 is TGCGCCAGCAGCCTCGGACTAGCGGGGGGTCCACAAGAGACCCAGTACTTC. Translated: CASSLGLAGGPQETQYF. The chain couples TRBV5-1 to TRBJ2-5; 14 bases line up with TRBD2. This CDR3 has 17 residues. The V gene end was trimmed by 4 bases and the J gene end by 2 bases; junction bases not matched to a gene: 7. CDR1 is SGHRS, CDR2 YFSETQ, per germline.

The chain recombines TRBV4-2 with TRBJ2-2; D is ambiguous. V lost 1 base and J lost 7, with 7 bases in between. The CDR3 loop spans 13 amino acids. Germline loops: CDR1 LGHNA, CDR2 YNFKEQ. CDR3 region: CASSQGRGGELFF. CDR3 sequence (DNA): TGTGCCAGCAGCCAAGGGCGAGGCGGGGAGCTGTTTTTT.

This sequence joins TRBV10-3 and TRBJ2-3; D is possibly TRBD2 (5 bases). Germline CDR1 is ENHRY and CDR2 is SYGVKD. The CDR3 is 16 amino acids. Trimming took off 6 bases at V and 2 bases at J, with 18 bases between the two ends. In DNA form, the CDR3 reads TGTGCCATCAGCCCATCACTAGTAGTTCCCACAGATACGCAGTATTTT. This codes for CAISPSLVVPTDTQYF.

V usage is TRBV21-1 and J usage is TRBJ2-7; TRBD2, as called in the table, went unchecked against the DNA. TRBV21-1 is labeled a pseudogene. This CDR3 spans 15 amino acids. This CDR3 is CASSAPSGGEYEQYF. The CDR3 region has the DNA TGTGCCAGCAGCGCCCCTAGCGGGGGGGAATACGAGCAGTACTTC.